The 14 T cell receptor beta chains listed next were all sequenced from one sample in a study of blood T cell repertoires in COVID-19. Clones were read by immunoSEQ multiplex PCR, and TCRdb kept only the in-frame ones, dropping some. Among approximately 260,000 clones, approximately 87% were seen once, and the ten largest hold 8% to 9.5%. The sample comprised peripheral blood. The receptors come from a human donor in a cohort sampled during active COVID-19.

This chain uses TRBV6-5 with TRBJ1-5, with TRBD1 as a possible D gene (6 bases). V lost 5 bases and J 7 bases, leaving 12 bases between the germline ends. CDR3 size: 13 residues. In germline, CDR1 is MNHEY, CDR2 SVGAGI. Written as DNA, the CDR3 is TGTGCCAGCAGTCGCAGGGGCCGGCAGCCCCAGCATTTT. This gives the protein CASSRRGRQPQHF.

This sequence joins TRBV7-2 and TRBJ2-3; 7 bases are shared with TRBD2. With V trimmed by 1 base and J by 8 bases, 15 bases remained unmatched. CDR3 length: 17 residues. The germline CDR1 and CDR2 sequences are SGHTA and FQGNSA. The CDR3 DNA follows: TGTGCCAGCAGCTTAGGGAGGGTTGCGGGAGTGGAAGTTACGCAGTATTTT. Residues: CASSLGRVAGVEVTQYF.

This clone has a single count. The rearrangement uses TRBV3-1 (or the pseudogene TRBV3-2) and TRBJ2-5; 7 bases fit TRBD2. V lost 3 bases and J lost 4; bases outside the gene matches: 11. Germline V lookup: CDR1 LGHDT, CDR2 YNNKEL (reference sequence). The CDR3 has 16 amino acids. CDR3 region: CASSHLGTIRRETQYF. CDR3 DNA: TGTGCCAGCAGCCACCTAGGGACTATCCGTAGAGAGACCCAGTACTTC.

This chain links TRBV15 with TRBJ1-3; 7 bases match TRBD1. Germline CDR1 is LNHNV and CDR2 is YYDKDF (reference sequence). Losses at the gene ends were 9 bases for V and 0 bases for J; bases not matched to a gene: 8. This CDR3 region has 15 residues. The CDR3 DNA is TGTGCCACGACAAAGGGACAGCTCTCTGGAAACACCATATATTTT. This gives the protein CATTKGQLSGNTIYF. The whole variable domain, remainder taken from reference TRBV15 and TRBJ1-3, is DAMVIQNPRYQVTQFGKPVTLSCSQTLNHNVMYWYQQKSSQAPKLLFHYYDKDFNNEADTPDNFQSRRPNTSFCFLDIRSPGLGDTAMYLCATTKGQLSGNTIYFGEGSWLTVV.

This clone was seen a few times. The CDR3 bases are TGTGCCAGCACTTCCCTTAACAGGGACACTGAAGCTTTCTTT. As protein: CASTSLNRDTEAFF. V and J are TRBV5-4 and TRBJ1-1; weak D call: TRBD1 (6 bases). This CDR3 region has 14 residues. V lost 6 bases, J lost 3 bases, and 15 bases lay in between. Germline assignment: CDR1 SGHNT and CDR2 YYREEE (reference sequence).

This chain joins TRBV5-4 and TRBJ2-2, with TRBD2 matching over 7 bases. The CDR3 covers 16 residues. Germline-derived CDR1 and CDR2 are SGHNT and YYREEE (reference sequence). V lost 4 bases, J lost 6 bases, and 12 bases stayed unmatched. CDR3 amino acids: CASSPRGRRGAGELFF. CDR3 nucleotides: TGTGCCAGCAGCCCCCGAGGTAGACGGGGGGCCGGGGAGCTGTTTTTT.

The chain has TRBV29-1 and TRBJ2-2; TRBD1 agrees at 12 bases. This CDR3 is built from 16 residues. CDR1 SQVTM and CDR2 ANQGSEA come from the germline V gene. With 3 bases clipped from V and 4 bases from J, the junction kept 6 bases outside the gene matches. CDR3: CSVEAGTGGTTGELFF. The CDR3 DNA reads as TGCAGCGTTGAGGCCGGGACAGGGGGCACCACCGGGGAGCTGTTTTTT.

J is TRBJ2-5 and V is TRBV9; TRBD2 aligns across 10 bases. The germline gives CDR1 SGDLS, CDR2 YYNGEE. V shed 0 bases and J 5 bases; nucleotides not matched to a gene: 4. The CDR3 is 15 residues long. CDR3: CASSVGAGGKETQYF. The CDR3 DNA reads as TGTGCCAGCAGCGTAGGAGCGGGAGGGAAGGAGACCCAGTACTTC. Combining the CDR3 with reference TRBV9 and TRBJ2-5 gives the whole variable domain DSGVTQTPKHLITATGQRVTLRCSPRSGDLSVYWYQQSLDQGLQFLIQYYNGEERAKGNILERFSAQQFPDLHSELNLSSLELGDSALYFCASSVGAGGKETQYFGPGTRLLVL.

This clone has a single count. CDR3 amino acids: CASSFRHTGNQPQHF. In nucleotides, the CDR3 is TGTGCCAGCAGTTTCCGACATACCGGCAATCAGCCCCAGCATTTT. The chain recombines TRBV28 with TRBJ1-5; no firm D call. Germline CDR1 MDHEN, CDR2 SYDVKM. V was trimmed by 3 bases and J by 2 bases, leaving 11 bases between them. This CDR3 spans 15 amino acids.

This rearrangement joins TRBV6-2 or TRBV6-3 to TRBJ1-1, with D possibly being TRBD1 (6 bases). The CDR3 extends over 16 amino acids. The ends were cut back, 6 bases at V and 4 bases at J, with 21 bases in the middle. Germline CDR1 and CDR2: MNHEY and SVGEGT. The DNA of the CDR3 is TGTGCCAGCAGCCGACACTTACAGGGAAGGGGCACTGAAGCTTTCTTT. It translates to CASSRHLQGRGTEAFF.

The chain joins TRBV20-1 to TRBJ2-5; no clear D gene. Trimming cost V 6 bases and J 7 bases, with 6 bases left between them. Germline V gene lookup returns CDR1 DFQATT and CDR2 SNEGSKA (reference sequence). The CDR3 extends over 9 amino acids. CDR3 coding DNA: TGCAGTGCCCCAGGGACCCAGTACTTC. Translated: CSAPGTQYF.

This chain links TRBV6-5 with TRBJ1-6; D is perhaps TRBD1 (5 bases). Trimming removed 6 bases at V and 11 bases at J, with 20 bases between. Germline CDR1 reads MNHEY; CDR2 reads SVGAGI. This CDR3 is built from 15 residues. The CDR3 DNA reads TGTGCCAGCAGCCCCCCCGGGCGGCAGGGAACACCCCTCCACTTT. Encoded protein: CASSPPGRQGTPLHF.

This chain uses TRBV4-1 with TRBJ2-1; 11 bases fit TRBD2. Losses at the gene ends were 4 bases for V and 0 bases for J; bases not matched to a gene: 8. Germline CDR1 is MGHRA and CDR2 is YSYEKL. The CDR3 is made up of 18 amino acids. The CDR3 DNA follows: TGCGCCAGCAGCCCCAGAGGGACTAGCGGAAGCTCCTACAATGAGCAGTTCTTC. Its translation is CASSPRGTSGSSYNEQFF.

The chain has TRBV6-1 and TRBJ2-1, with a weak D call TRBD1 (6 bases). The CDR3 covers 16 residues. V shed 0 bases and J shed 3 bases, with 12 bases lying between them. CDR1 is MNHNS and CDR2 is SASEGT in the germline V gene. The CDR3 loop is CASSEAGAGRYNEQFF. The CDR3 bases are TGTGCCAGCAGTGAAGCGGGGGCAGGGCGCTACAATGAGCAGTTCTTC.